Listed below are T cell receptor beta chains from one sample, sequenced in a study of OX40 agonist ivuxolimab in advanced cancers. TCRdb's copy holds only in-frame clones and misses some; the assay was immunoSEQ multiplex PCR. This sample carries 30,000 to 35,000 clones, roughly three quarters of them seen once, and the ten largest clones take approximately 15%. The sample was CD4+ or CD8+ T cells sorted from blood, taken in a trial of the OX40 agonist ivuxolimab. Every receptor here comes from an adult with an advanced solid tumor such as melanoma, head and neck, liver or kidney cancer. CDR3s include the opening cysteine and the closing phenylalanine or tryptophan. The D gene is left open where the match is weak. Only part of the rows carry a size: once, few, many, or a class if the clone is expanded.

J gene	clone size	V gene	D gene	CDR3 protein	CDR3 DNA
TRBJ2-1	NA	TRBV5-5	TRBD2	CASSLSLAAYNEQFF	TGTGCCAGCAGCTTGAGTCTAGCGGCTTACAATGAGCAGTTCTTC
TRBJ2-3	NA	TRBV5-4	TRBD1	CASSILEQGTDTQYF	TGTGCCAGCAGCATCCTCGAACAGGGGACAGATACGCAGTATTTT
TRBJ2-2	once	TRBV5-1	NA	CASSSGQPNTGELFF	TGCGCCAGCAGTTCCGGACAGCCGAACACCGGGGAGCTGTTTTTT
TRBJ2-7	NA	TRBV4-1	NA	CASSPLAYYEQYF	TGCGCCAGCAGCCCACTAGCCTACTACGAGCAGTACTTC
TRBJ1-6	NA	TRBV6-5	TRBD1	CASTRTGGESPLHF	TGTGCCAGCACTCGAACAGGGGGAGAATCACCCCTCCACTTT
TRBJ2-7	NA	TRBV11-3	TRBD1	CASSWETGQGNYEQYF	TGTGCCAGCAGCTGGGAAACGGGACAGGGAAACTACGAGCAGTACTTC
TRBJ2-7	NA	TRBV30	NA	CAWSTATGGRLSYEQYF	TGTGCCTGGAGCACCGCCACGGGGGGCAGGCTTTCCTACGAGCAGTACTTC
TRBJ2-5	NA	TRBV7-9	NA	CASSLGVRMRETQYF	TGTGCCAGCAGCTTAGGTGTTAGAATGAGGGAGACCCAGTACTTC
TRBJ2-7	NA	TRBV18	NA	CASSKGQTYEQYF	TGTGCCAGCTCAAAGGGGCAGACCTACGAGCAGTACTTC
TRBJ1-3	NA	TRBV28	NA	CASSLVQGRSGNTIYF	TGTGCCAGCAGTTTAGTCCAGGGGCGCTCTGGAAACACCATATATTTT
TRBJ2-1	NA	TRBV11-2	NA	CASSYQGSEQFF	TGTGCCAGCAGCTACCAGGGTAGCGAGCAGTTCTTC
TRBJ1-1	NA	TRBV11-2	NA	CASSSIGLNTEAFF	TGTGCCAGCAGCTCCATAGGACTGAACACTGAAGCTTTCTTT
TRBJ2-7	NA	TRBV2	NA	CASSRQAYEQYF	TGTGCCAGCAGTCGGCAGGCCTACGAGCAGTACTTC
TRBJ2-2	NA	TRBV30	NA	CAWKPPWTSLGELFF	TGTGCCTGGAAGCCCCCCTGGACAAGTCTAGGGGAGCTGTTTTTT